This T cell receptor beta chain was obtained from a study of beta chain features in type 1 diabetes. Study-level information: Sorted cell examination encompassed over 90 million cells across all samples. Whole-study results and caveats: Patients with Type 1 diabetes showed moderately but significantly shorter TCRB CDR3s in all four CD4+ subsets.

Of the isolated RNA, all was reverse transcribed, and so the sequenced material was expressed TCRB transcripts. Here immunoSEQ multiplex PCR was the method, and the copy in TCRdb shows in-frame clones only, minus some. The table has roughly 280,000 clones, about 23% seen once. Germline CDR1 is GTSNPN and CDR2 is SVGIG (reference sequence). This CDR3 comprises 17 residues. V was pared by 1 base and J by 1 base, with 9 bases of the junction left unmatched. All of the sorted populations showed purity greater than 95%. About this clone: The antigen is not known.

The chain carries TRBV30 and TRBJ1-5; TRBD1 matches at 8 bases. Sequenced material: naive CD4+ T cells from blood. The TCR was taken from a woman in her thirties with type 1 diabetes. CDR3 nucleotide sequence: TGTGCCTGGAGTGATGGACAGGGAGTGGAGAGCAATCAGCCCCAGCATTTT. Translated, it gives CAWSDGQGVESNQPQHF.